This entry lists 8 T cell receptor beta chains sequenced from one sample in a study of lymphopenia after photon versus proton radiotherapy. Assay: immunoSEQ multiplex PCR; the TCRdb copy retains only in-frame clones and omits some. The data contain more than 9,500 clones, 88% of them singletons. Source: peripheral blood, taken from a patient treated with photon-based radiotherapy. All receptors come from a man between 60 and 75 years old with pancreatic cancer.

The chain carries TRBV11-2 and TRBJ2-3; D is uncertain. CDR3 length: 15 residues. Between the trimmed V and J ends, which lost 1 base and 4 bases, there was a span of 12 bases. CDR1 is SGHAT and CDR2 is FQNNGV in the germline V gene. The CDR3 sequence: CASSLAYFSADTQYF. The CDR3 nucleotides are TGTGCCAGCAGCTTAGCTTATTTCTCGGCAGATACGCAGTATTTT.

CDR3 bases: TGTGCCAGCAGCTCTGCAGGGAAAGGGAGTTACAATGAGCAGTTCTTC. Its protein product is CASSSAGKGSYNEQFF. This rearrangement joins TRBV7-8 to TRBJ2-1; D may correspond to TRBD1 or TRBD2 (5 bases each). Trimming took off 4 bases at V and 4 bases at J, with 17 bases between the two ends. The CDR3 contains 16 residues. Looked up from germline, CDR1 is SGHVS and CDR2 is FQNEAQ.

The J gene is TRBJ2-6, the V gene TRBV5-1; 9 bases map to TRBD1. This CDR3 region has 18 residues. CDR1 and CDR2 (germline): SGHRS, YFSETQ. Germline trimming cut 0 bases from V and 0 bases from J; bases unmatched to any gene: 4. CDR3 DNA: TGCGCCAGCAGCTTGGTTGGACAGGGGCGCTCTGGGGCCAACGTCCTGACTTTC. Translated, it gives CASSLVGQGRSGANVLTF.

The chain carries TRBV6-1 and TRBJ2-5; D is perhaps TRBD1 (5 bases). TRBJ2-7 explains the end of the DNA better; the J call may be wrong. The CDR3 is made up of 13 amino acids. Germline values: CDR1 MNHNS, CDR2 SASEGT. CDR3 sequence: CASSAGSSYEQYF. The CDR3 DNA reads TGTGCCAGCAGCGCAGGGTCCTCCTACGAGCAGTACTTC.

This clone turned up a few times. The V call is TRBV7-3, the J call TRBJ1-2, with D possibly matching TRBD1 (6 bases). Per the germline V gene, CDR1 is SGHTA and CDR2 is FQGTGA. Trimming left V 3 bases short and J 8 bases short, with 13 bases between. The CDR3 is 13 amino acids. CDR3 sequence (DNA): TGTGCCAGCAGCTTCGCGGGGGCGAAGGGCTACACCTTC. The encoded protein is CASSFAGAKGYTF.

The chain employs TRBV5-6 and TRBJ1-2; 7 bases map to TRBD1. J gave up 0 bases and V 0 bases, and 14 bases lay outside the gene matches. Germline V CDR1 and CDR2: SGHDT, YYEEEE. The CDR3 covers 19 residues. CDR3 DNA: TGTGCCAGCAGCTTGGCCAGCAGGGGGTTCCGCATAGCTAACTATGGCTACACCTTC. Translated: CASSLASRGFRIANYGYTF.

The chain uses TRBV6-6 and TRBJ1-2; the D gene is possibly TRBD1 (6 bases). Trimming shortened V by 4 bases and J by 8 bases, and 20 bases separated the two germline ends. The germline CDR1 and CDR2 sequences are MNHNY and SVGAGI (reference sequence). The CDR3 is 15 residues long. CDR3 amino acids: CASSFDRRGFWGYTF. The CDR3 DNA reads TGTGCCAGCAGTTTCGACCGAAGGGGGTTTTGGGGCTACACCTTC.

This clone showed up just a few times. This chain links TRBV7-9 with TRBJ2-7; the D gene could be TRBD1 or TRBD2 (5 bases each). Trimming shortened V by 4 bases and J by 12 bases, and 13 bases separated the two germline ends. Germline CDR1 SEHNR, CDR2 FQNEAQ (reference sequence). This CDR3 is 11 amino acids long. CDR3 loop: CASSSGAPGYF. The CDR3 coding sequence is TGTGCCAGCAGCTCCGGGGCCCCAGGGTACTTC.